The rows below give T cell receptor beta chains drawn from one sample of a study of tumor and adjacent non-tumor tissue in lung cancer. Via MiXCR, TCRdb re-called the multiplex PCR reads, giving one row per CDR3 protein. The table has approximately 68,000 distinct CDR3 sequences, 76% seen once. The material sequenced was distant non-tumor lung tissue. Source of these receptors: a man in his sixties with non-small cell lung cancer. The CDR3 runs from the conserved cysteine through the conserved F or W. Each record gives: CDR3 DNA, CDR3 protein, clone size, CDR3 length, D gene, V gene, J gene. A D gene is named only where the DNA matches it firmly. The size entry is marked missing in some rows and otherwise reads once, few, many or a size class.

TGCTGCTCAATGGACCTTAATGAAAAACTGGTTTTT	CCSMDLNEKLVF	-	12	-	TRBV29-1	TRBJ1-4
TGTGCTAACAGCTTAGCGCCGGAGGCTGAAGCTTTCTTT	CANSLAPEAEAFF	-	13	-	TRBV11-1	TRBJ1-1
TGCGCCAGCAGCTTAGGGAGCGGACCCCATGAGCAGTTCTTC	CASSLGSGPHEQFF	-	14	-	TRBV5-1	TRBJ2-1
TGTGCCAGCAACTACGGACTACCACGGAATGAGCAGTTCTTC	CASNYGLPRNEQFF	-	14	-	TRBV7-2	TRBJ2-1
TGTGCCAGCAGCTTAGTCCCCCAAGATACGCAGTATTTT	CASSLVPQDTQYF	medium-sized	13	-	TRBV11-3	TRBJ2-3
TGCGTCAGCAGTCAAACAGGGGGCTCTGACAATGAGCAGTTCTTC	CVSSQTGGSDNEQFF	-	15	TRBD1	TRBV4-1	TRBJ2-1
TGTGCCAGCAGCTCTACTAGCGGGAGTGGAACAGATAGGCAGTATTTT	CASSSTSGSGTDRQYF	-	16	TRBD2	TRBV7-9	TRBJ2-3
TGTGCCAGCAGTTACGTCACGGGCCCTTCTAGAGGGACCGGGGAGCTGTTTTTT	CASSYVTGPSRGTGELFF	many	18	-	TRBV6-6	TRBJ2-2
TGCAGTGCTACCTCCTCACTAGCGGAGACCTACAATGAGCAGTTCTTC	CSATSSLAETYNEQFF	many	16	TRBD2	TRBV20-1	TRBJ2-1
TGTGCCAGCAGTGGCCCCCGGGACAGGGCGATAATAGAGACCCAGTACTTC	CASSGPRDRAIIETQYF	once	17	TRBD1	TRBV12-3/TRBV12-4	TRBJ2-5